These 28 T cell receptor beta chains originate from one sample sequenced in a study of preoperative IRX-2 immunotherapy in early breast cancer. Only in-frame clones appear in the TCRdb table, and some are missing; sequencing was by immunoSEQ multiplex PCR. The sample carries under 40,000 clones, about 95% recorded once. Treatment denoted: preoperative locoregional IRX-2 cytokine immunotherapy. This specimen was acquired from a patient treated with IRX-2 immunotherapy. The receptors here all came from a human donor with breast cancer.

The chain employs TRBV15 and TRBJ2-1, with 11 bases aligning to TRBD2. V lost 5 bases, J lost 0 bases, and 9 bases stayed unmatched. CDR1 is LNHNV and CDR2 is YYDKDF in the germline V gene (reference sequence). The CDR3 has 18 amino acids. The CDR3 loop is CATSGGTSGPHSYNEQFF. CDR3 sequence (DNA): TGTGCCACCAGCGGAGGGACTAGCGGTCCTCACTCCTACAATGAGCAGTTCTTC.

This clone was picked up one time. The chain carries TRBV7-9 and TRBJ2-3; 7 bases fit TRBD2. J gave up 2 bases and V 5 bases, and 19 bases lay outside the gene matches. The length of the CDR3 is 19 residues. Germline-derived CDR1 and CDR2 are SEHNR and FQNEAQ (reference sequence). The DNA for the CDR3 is TGTGCCAGCAGCCCATCCGGGACTCACAGCGGGGTGCTCACAGATACGCAGTATTTT. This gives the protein CASSPSGTHSGVLTDTQYF.

In DNA form, the CDR3 reads TGTGCCAGCAGTTTTGGACTCGTAATGACCTACGAGCAGTACTTC. As protein: CASSFGLVMTYEQYF. The genes are TRBV28 and TRBJ2-7; tentative D call: TRBD2 (5 bases). Germline assignment: CDR1 MDHEN and CDR2 SYDVKM. V lost 3 bases and J 2 bases, leaving 14 bases between the germline ends. The CDR3 extends over 15 amino acids.

In DNA form, the CDR3 reads TGCGCCAGCAGCCAAGATCGGTGGGAGAGTTATGGCTACACCTTC. Its protein product is CASSQDRWESYGYTF. The gene calls are TRBV4-1 and TRBJ1-2; D is undetermined. The CDR3 sequence is 15 residues long. V was pared by 0 bases and J by 5 bases, with 13 bases between. In germline, CDR1 is MGHRA, CDR2 YSYEKL.

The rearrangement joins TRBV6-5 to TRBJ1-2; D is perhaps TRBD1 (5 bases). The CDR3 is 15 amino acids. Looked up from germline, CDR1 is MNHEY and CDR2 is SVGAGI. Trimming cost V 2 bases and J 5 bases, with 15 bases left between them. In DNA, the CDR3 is TGTGCCAGCAGTTACAAAGGGACGGGGGTTTATGGCTACACCTTC. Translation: CASSYKGTGVYGYTF.

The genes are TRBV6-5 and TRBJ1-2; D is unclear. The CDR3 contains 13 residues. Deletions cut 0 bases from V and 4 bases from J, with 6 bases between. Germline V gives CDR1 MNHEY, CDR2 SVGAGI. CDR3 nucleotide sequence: TGTGCCAGCAGTTACTCGGGATTCTATGGCTACACCTTC. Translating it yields CASSYSGFYGYTF.

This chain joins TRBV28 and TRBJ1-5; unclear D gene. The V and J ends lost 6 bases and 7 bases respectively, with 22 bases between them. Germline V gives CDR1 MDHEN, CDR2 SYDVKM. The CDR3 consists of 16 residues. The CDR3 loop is CASRTPVTALRQPQHF. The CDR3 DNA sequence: TGTGCCAGCAGAACGCCCGTTACAGCCCTAAGACAGCCCCAGCATTTT.

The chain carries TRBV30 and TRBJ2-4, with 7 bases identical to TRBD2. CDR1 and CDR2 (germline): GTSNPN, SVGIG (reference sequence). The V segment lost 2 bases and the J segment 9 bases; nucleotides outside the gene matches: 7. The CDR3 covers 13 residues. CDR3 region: CAWSREREGIQYF. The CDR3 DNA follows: TGTGCCTGGAGTAGGGAAAGGGAGGGCATTCAGTACTTC.

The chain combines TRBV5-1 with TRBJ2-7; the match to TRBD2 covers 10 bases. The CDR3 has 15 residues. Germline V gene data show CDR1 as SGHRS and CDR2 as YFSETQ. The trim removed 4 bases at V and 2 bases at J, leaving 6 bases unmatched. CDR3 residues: CASSGRTSGAYEQYF. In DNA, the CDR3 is TGCGCCAGCAGCGGCAGGACTAGCGGCGCCTACGAGCAGTACTTC.

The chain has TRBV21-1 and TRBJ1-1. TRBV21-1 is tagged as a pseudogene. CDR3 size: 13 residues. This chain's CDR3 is CASSNRWYTEAFF. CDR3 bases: TGTGCCAGCAGCAATCGATGGTACACTGAAGCTTTCTTT.

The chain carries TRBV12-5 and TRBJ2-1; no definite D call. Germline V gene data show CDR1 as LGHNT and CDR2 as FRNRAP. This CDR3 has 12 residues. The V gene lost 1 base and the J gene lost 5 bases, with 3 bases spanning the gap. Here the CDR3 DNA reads TGTGCTAGTGGTTTGGGTGACAATGAGCAGTTCTTC. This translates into CASGLGDNEQFF.

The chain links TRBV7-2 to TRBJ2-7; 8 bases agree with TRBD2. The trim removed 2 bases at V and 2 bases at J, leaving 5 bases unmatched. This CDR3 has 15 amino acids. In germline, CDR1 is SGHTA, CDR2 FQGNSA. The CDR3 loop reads CASSLMTSVTYEQYF. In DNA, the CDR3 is TGTGCCAGCAGCTTAATGACTAGCGTTACCTACGAGCAGTACTTC.

This CDR3 is CASRLTSPYDYNEQFF. For the CDR3, the DNA is TGTGCCAGCAGACTGACTAGCCCTTATGACTACAATGAGCAGTTCTTC. The chain is built from TRBV27 and TRBJ2-1, with 7 bases that match TRBD2. The ends lost 6 bases at V and 3 bases at J; junction bases unmatched: 11. This CDR3 is built from 16 residues. Germline V gene lookup returns CDR1 MNHEY and CDR2 SMNVEV (reference sequence).

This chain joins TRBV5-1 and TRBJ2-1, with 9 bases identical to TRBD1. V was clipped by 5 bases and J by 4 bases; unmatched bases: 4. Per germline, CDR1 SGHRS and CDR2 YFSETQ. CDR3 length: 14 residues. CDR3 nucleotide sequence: TGCGCCAGCAGAGGGACAGGGAATTACAATGAGCAGTTCTTC. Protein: CASRGTGNYNEQFF.

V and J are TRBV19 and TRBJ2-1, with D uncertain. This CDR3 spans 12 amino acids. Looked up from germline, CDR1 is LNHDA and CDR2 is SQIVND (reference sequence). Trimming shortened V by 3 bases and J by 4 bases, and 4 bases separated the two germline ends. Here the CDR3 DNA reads TGTGCCAGTAGTATCCCTTACAATGAGCAGTTCTTC. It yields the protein CASSIPYNEQFF.

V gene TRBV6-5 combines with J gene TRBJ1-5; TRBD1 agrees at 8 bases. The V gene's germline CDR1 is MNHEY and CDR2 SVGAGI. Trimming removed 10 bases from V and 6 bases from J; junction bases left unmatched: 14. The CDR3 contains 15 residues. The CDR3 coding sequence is TGTGCCACCCAAAAGACAGGGGCCGTGGGTCAGCCCCAGCATTTT. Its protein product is CATQKTGAVGQPQHF.

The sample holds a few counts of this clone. CDR3: CASSGGGWSNQPQHF. DNA of the CDR3: TGTGCCAGTAGTGGTGGGGGATGGAGCAATCAGCCCCAGCATTTT. This rearrangement joins TRBV19 to TRBJ1-5, with D tentatively TRBD1 (5 bases). V lost 5 bases to trimming and J lost 1 base, with 12 bases between them. CDR1 and CDR2 from the germline V gene are LNHDA and SQIVND (reference sequence). The CDR3 covers 15 residues.

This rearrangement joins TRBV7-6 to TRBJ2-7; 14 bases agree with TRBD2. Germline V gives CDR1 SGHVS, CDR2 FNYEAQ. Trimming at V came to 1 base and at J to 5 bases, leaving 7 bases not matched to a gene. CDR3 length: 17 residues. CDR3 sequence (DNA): TGTGCCAGCAGCTTAGGACGGACTAGCGGGAGGATCCACGAGCAGTACTTC. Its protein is CASSLGRTSGRIHEQYF.

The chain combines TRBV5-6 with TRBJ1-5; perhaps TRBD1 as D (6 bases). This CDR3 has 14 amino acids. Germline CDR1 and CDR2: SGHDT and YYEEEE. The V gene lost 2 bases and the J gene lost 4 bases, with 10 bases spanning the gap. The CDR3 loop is CASSLRGGNQPQHF. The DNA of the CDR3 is TGTGCCAGCAGCTTACGAGGGGGAAATCAGCCCCAGCATTTT.

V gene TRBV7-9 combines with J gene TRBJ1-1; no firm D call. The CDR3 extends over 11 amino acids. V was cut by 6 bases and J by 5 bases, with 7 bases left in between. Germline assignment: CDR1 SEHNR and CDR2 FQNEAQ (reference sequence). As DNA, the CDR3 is TGTGCCAGCAGACTCGGGACTGAAGCTTTCTTT. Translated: CASRLGTEAFF.

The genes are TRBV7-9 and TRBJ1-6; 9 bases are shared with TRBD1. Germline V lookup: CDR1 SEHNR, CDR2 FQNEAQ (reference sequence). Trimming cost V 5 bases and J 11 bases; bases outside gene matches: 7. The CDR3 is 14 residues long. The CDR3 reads CASSGGTGNTPLHF. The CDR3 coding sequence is TGTGCCAGCAGCGGAGGGACAGGGAATACACCCCTCCACTTT. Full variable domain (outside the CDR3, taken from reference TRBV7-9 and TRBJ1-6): DTGVSQNPRHKITKRGQNVTFRCDPISEHNRLYWYRQTLGQGPEFLTYFQNEAQLEKSRLLSDRFSAERPKGSFSTLEIQRTEQGDSAMYLCASSGGTGNTPLHFGNGTRLTVT.

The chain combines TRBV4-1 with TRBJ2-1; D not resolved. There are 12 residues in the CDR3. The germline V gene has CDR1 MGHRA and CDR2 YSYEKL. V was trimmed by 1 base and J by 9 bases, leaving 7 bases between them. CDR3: CASSQGLGEQFF. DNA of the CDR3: TGCGCCAGCAGCCAAGGGTTAGGTGAGCAGTTCTTC.

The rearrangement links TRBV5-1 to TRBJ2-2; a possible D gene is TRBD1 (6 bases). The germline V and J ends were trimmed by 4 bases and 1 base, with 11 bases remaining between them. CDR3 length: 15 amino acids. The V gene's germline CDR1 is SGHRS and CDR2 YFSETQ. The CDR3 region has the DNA TGCGCCAGCAGCAGGACGACAGGGAACACCGGGGAGCTGTTTTTT. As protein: CASSRTTGNTGELFF.

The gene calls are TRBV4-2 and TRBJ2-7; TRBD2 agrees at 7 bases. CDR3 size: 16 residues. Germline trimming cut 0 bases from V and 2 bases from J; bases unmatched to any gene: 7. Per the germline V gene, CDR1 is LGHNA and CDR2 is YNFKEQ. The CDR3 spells CASSQDQASGAYEQYF. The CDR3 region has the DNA TGTGCCAGCAGCCAAGATCAGGCTAGCGGTGCCTACGAGCAGTACTTC.

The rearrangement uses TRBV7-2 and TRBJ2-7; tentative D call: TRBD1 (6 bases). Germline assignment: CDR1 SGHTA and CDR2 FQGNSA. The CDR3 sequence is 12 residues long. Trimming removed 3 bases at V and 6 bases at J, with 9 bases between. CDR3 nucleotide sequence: TGTGCCAGCAGCTTGGACAGAAGCGAGCAGTACTTC. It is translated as CASSLDRSEQYF.

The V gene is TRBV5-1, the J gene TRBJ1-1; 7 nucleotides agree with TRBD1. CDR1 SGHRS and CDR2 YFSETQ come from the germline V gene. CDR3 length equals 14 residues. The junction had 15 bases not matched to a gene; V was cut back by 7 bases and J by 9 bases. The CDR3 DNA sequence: TGCGCCAGCTGCCCCGGGACAGAGGGACGTAAAGCTTTCTTT. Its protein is CASCPGTEGRKAFF. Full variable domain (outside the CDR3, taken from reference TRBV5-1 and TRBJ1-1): KAGVTQTPRYLIKTRGQQVTLSCSPISGHRSVSWYQQTPGQGLQFLFEYFSETQRNKGNFPGRFSGRQFSNSRSEMNVSTLELGDSALYLCASCPGTEGRKAFFGQGTRLTVV.

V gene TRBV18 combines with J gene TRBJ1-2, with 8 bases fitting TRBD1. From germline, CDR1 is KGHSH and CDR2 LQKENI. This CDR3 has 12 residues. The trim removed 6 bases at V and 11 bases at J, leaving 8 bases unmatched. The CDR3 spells CASSQDRVYYTF. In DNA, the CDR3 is TGTGCCAGCTCTCAGGACAGGGTATATTACACCTTC.

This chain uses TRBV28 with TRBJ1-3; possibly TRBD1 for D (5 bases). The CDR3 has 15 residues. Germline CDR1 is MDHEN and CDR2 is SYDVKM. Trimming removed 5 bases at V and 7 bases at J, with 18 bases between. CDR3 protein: CASSPSGPLENTIYF. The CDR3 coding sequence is TGTGCCAGCAGTCCTTCGGGACCCCTAGAGAACACCATATATTTT.